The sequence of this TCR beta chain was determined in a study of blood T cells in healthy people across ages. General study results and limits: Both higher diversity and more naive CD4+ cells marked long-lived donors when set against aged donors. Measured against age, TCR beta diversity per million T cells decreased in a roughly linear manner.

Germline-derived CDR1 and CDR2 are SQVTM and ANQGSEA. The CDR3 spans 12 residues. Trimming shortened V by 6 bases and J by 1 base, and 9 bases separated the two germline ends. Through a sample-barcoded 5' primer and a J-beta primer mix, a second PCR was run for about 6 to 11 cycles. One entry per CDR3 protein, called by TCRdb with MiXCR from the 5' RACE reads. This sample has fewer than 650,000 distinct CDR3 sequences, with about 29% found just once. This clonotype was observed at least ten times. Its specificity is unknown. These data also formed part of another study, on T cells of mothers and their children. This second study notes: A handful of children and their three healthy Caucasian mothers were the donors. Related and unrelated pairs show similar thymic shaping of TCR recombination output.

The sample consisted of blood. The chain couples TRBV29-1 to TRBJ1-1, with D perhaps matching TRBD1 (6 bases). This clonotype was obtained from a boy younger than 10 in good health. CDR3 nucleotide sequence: TGCAGCGTCACGGACAGGAACACTGAAGCTTTCTTT. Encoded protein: CSVTDRNTEAFF. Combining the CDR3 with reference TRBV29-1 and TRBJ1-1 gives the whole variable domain SAVISQKPSRDICQRGTSLTIQCQVDSQVTMMFWYRQQPGQSLTLIATANQGSEATYESGFVIDKFPISRPNLTFSTLTVSNMSPEDSSIYLCSVTDRNTEAFFGQGTRLTVV.